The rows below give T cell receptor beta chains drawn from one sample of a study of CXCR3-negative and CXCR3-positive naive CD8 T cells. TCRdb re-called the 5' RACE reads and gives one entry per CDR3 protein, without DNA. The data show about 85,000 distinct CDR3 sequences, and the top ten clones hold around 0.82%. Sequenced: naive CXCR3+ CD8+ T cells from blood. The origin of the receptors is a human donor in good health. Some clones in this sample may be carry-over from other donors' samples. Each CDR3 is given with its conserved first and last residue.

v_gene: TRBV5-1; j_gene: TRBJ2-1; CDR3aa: CASSGGTREWSSYNEQFF
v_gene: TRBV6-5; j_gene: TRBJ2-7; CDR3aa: CASSTLDRTQYF
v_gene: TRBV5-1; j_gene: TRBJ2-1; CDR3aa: CASSHDRNEQFF
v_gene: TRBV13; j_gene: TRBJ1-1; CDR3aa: CASSNGLNTEAFF
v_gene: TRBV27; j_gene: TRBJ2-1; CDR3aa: CASSLPGEPNEQFF
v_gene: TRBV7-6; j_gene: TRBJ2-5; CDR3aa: CASSLEWEAETQYF
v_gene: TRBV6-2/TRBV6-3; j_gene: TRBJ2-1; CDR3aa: CASSYRSSSYNEQFF
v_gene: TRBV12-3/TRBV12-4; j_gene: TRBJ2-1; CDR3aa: CASTEGKGEFF
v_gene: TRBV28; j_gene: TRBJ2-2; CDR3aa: CASSLTPGGAGELFF
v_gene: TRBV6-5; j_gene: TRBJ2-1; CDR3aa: CASSYSVSGTGSYNEQFF
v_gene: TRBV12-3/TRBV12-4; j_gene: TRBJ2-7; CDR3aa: CASSLTLGNEQYF
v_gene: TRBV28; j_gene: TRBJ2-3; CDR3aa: CASSLGGRGADTQYF
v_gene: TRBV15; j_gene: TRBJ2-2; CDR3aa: CATSRDLGEGELFF
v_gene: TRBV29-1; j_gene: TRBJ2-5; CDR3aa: CSVEEVGGGETQYF
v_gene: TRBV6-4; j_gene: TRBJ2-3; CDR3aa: CASSATSVTDTQYF
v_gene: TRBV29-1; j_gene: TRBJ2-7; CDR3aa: CSVRLWSDEQYF
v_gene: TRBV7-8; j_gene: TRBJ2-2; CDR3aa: CASSLGGSGRGYAGTGELFF
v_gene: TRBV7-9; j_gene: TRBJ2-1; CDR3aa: CAKGDSTGANEQFF
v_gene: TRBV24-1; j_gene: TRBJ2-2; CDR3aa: CATSVAGDTGELFF
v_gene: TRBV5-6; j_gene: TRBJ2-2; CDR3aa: CASSPIGDNTGELFF
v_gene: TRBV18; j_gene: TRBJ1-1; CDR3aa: CASSPTGGWNTEAFF
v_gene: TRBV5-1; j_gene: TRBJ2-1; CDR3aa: CASSFNGGDYNEQFF
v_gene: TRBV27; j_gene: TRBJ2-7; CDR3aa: CASSLSGPGYEQYF
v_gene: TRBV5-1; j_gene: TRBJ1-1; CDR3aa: CASSWTGPGDTEAFF
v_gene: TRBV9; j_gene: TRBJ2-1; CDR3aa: CASSASGTGGHEQFF
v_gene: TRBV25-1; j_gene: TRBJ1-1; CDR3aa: CASSEYFAGDTEAFF
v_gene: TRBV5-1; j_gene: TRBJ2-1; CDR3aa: CASSFGDREYYNEQFF
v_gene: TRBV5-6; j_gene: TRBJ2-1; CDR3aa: CASSLAQRGRWNNEQFF
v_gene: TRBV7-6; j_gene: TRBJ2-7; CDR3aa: CASSPGQAIYYEQYF
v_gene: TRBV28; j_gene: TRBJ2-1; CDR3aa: CASSLGRRTRNPPNEQFF
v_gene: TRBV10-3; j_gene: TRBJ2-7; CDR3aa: CAISQTGLAERYEQYF
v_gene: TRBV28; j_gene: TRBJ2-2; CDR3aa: CASSLSRLGLAGVTGELFF
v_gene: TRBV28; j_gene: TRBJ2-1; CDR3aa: CASSLYGARLAGANEQFF
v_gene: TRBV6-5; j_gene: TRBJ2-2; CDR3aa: CASSKDSTGELFF
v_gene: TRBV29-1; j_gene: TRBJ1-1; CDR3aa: CSARRDTEAFF
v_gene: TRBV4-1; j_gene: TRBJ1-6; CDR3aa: CASSQDLRSNSPLHF
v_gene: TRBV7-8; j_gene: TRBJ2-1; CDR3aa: CASSLAWSYNEQFF
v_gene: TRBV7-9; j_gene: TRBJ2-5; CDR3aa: CASSPSGKGRETQYF
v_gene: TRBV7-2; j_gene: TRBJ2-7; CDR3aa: CASSPYGVEQYF
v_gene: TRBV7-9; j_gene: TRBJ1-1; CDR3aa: CASSLFRGMNTEAFF
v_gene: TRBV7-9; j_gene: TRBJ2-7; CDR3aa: CASSPTDGNEQYF
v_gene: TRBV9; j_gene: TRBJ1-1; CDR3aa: CASSVGGALTEAFF
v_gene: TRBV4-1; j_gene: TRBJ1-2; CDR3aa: CASSQETGSRGYGYTF
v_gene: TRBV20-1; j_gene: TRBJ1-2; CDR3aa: CSALRPLDATYGYTF
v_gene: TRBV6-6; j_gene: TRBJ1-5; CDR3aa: CASSYLENQPQHF